One sample yielded the 15 T cell receptor beta chains listed below, sequenced in a study of Ad26.COV2.S vaccination and SARS-CoV-2 variants. The treatment was: 15 to 20 received Ad26.COV2.S at low or high dose, single or two shots; roughly five received placebo; per-sample allocation not given. Vaccine and placebo recipients were sampled on day 63 after the first injection. The method was immunoSEQ multiplex PCR; TCRdb's version includes in-frame clones alone and lacks a portion of them. The repertoire includes more than 250,000 clones, approximately 89% of them detected once, and 2.5% to 3.5% sits in the top ten. The material was peripheral blood, obtained in a trial of Ad26.COV2.S vaccine versus placebo. These receptors originate from a person aged 18-60 years who received the Ad26.COV2.S COVID-19 vaccine or a placebo.

This chain connects TRBV3-1 (or the pseudogene TRBV3-2) to TRBJ2-7; TRBD2 aligns across 11 bases. Trimming removed 3 bases from V and 2 bases from J; junction bases left unmatched: 0. Looked up from germline, CDR1 is LGHDT and CDR2 is YNNKEL (reference sequence). The CDR3 totals 14 residues. CDR3 DNA: TGTGCCAGCAGCCATAGCGGGGGGGCCTACGAGCAGTACTTC. Amino acid sequence: CASSHSGGAYEQYF.

The chain recombines TRBV28 with TRBJ1-1; possibly TRBD1 for D (6 bases). CDR3 length equals 11 residues. Trimming removed 6 bases at V and 9 bases at J, with 11 bases between. From germline, CDR1 is MDHEN and CDR2 SYDVKM. The CDR3 nucleotides read TGTGCCAGCAGCCTCACAGGGAAAGCTTTCTTT. This sequence encodes CASSLTGKAFF.

This rearrangement joins TRBV30 to TRBJ2-5; D gene uncertain. Germline loops: CDR1 GTSNPN, CDR2 SVGIG (reference sequence). This CDR3 contains 12 residues. V was pared by 4 bases and J by 4 bases, with 10 bases between. The DNA for the CDR3 is TGTGCCTGGACACCCAGCCGAGAGACCCAGTACTTC. Its translation is CAWTPSRETQYF.

The gene calls are TRBV9 and TRBJ1-2, with 12 positions matching TRBD1. CDR1 is SGDLS and CDR2 is YYNGEE in the germline V gene. With V trimmed by 2 bases and J by 6 bases, 8 bases remained unmatched. The CDR3 is 16 residues long. The CDR3 spells CASSVAGTGGGNGYTF. CDR3 nucleotides: TGTGCCAGCAGCGTTGCCGGGACAGGGGGCGGAAATGGCTACACCTTC.

The CDR3 region is CASGLGSSRAFF. The DNA of the CDR3 is TGTGCTAGTGGTCTCGGATCTTCGCGAGCTTTCTTT. J is TRBJ1-1 and V is TRBV12-5; D not resolved. The V and J ends lost 5 bases and 10 bases respectively, with 14 bases between them. This CDR3 contains 12 residues. CDR1 and CDR2 from the germline V gene are LGHNT and FRNRAP.

The chain is built from TRBV13 and TRBJ2-6, with 9 bases fitting TRBD1. This CDR3 is 17 amino acids long. V was pared by 4 bases and J by 2 bases, with 6 bases of the junction left unmatched. Germline assignment: CDR1 PRHDT and CDR2 FYEKMQ (reference sequence). The CDR3 spells CASSSPRDRAGANVLTF. The CDR3 region has the DNA TGTGCCAGCAGCTCACCCCGGGACAGGGCTGGGGCCAACGTCCTGACTTTC.

In its sample, this clone was seen once. V and J are TRBV6-5 and TRBJ2-1, with D possibly being TRBD1 (6 bases). The V gene's germline CDR1 is MNHEY and CDR2 SVGAGI. Trimming removed 0 bases from V and 6 bases from J, with 15 bases in between. The CDR3 consists of 16 residues. This CDR3 is CASSYSVQGMRNEQFF. Written as DNA, the CDR3 is TGTGCCAGCAGTTACTCGGTGCAGGGGATGCGCAATGAGCAGTTCTTC.

This chain uses TRBV5-1 with TRBJ2-3; D unclear. Germline-derived CDR1 and CDR2 are SGHRS and YFSETQ. CDR3 length equals 14 residues. The germline V and J ends were trimmed by 2 bases and 5 bases, with 12 bases remaining between them. The CDR3 DNA is TGCGCCAGCAGCTTTCGTATGGGTCGAGATACGCAGTATTTT. Translation gives CASSFRMGRDTQYF.

The chain links TRBV6-2 or TRBV6-3 to TRBJ2-1, with D uncertain. The CDR3 runs to 15 residues. Between the trimmed V and J ends, which lost 2 bases and 2 bases, there was a span of 10 bases. Germline values: CDR1 MNHEY, CDR2 SVGEGT. CDR3 in DNA: TGTGCCAGCAGTTACACGCGGATAACCTACAATGAGCAGTTCTTC. It encodes CASSYTRITYNEQFF.

V is TRBV21-1 and J is TRBJ2-4; the table's D call, TRBD1, was not checked against the DNA. TRBV21-1 is a pseudogene segment. The length of the CDR3 is 13 residues. The CDR3: CASTRTQGNIQYF. The CDR3 DNA reads TGTGCCAGCACTAGGACCCAGGGAAACATTCAGTACTTC.

The CDR3 DNA is TGTGCCAGCAGCTTGGCGGGGACAGGGGGCACTGAAGCTTTCTTT. This gives the protein CASSLAGTGGTEAFF. The rearrangement links TRBV5-6 to TRBJ1-1; 11 nucleotides match TRBD1. Germline values: CDR1 SGHDT, CDR2 YYEEEE. The CDR3 runs to 15 residues. V shed 0 bases, J shed 4 bases, and the junction held 2 bases outside the gene matches.

The rearrangement joins TRBV3-1 (or the pseudogene TRBV3-2) to TRBJ1-4; D not certain. V shed 1 base and J shed 8 bases, with 14 bases lying between them. Germline loops: CDR1 LGHDT, CDR2 YNNKEL (reference sequence). The CDR3 sequence is 15 residues long. CDR3: CASSQARASGEKLFF. CDR3 nucleotides: TGTGCCAGCAGCCAAGCCCGGGCCTCCGGGGAAAAACTGTTTTTT.

V gene TRBV7-9 combines with J gene TRBJ1-2; possibly TRBD1 for D (5 bases). Germline values: CDR1 SEHNR, CDR2 FQNEAQ (reference sequence). The CDR3 sequence is 13 residues long. Trimming took off 1 base at V and 3 bases at J, with 6 bases between the two ends. CDR3 sequence: CASSLGGDYGYTF. The CDR3 DNA reads as TGTGCCAGCAGCTTAGGGGGGGACTATGGCTACACCTTC.

The V call is TRBV24-1, the J call TRBJ2-5, with 8 nucleotides matching TRBD1. V dropped 4 bases and J dropped 1; count of bases not matched to a gene: 4. Germline V gives CDR1 KGHDR, CDR2 SFDVKD. This CDR3 has 15 amino acids. The CDR3 DNA reads TGTGCCACCAGTGACTCAGGACAGGGCCAAGAGACCCAGTACTTC. Translation gives CATSDSGQGQETQYF.

The chain is built from TRBV19 and TRBJ2-7, with 7 bases identical to TRBD1. From germline, CDR1 is LNHDA and CDR2 SQIVND (reference sequence). The CDR3 spans 15 residues. With V trimmed by 1 base and J by 5 bases, 8 bases remained unmatched. This CDR3 reads CASSIGQGLHHEQYF. CDR3 in DNA: TGTGCCAGTAGTATAGGACAGGGCCTCCACCACGAGCAGTACTTC.